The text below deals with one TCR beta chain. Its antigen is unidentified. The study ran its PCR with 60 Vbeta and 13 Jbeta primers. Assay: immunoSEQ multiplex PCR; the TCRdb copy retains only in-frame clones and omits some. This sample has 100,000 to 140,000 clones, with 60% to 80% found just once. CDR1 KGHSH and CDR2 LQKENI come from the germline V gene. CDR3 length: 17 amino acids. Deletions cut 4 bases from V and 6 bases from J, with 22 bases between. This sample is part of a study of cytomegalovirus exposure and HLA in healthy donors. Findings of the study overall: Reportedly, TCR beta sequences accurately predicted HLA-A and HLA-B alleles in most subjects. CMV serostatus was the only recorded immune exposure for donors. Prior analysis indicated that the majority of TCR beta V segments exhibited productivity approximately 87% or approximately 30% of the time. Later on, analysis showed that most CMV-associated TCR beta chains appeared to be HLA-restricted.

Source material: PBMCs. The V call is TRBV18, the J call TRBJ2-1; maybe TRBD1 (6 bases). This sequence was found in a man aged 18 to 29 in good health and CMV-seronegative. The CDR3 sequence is CASSRSTGGTTGNEQFF. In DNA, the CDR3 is TGTGCCAGCTCACGTTCGACAGGAGGTACGACGGGCAATGAGCAGTTCTTC.